The clone carrying this T cell receptor (beta chain) was seen only a few times. Through a sample-barcoded 5' primer and a J-beta primer mix, a second PCR was run for roughly 6 to 11 cycles. One entry per CDR3 protein results from TCRdb running MiXCR on the 5' RACE reads. Here the sample spans roughly 800,000 distinct CDR3 sequences, more than 20% being singletons. CDR1 is LNHNV, CDR2 YYDKDF, per germline (reference sequence). The V gene lost 4 bases and the J gene lost 9 bases, with 16 bases spanning the gap. This CDR3 comprises 14 residues. This record belongs to a study of blood T cells in healthy people across ages. These data were also reused for a study on T cells of mothers and their children.

The chain recombines TRBV15 with TRBJ2-1; D may correspond to TRBD1 or TRBD2 (6 bases each). The TCR comes from a boy aged 5-17 years in good health. Sample: blood. CDR3 in DNA: TGTGCCACCAGCACCCCCCAGGGGAGGAGTGAGCAGTTCTTC. It translates to CATSTPQGRSEQFF.